The rows below give T cell receptor beta chains drawn from one sample of a study of cytomegalovirus exposure and HLA in healthy donors. Assay: immunoSEQ multiplex PCR; the TCRdb copy retains only in-frame clones and omits some. The data contain hundreds of thousands of clones, 78% of them singletons. The sample consisted of PBMCs. Receptors were obtained from a male donor in good health and CMV-seronegative. The CDR3 runs from the conserved cysteine through the conserved F or W. Fields, in order: V gene, D gene, clone size, J gene, CDR3 protein, CDR3 DNA. The D gene is left open where the match is weak. Size is stated for part of the rows, as once, few or many counts, or as a class when the clone is expanded.

TRBV7-9,TRBD1,.,TRBJ1-5,CSSSLGGAGGNQPQHF,TGTTCCAGCAGCTTAGGAGGGGCAGGGGGGAATCAGCCCCAGCATTTT
TRBV5-4,TRBD2,once,TRBJ2-7,CASSLLEAAGGFYEQYF,TGTGCCAGCAGCTTATTAGAGGCAGCGGGAGGTTTCTACGAGCAGTACTTC
TRBV5-1,.,.,TRBJ2-1,CASSLARGSSYNEQFF,TGCGCCAGCAGCTTGGCCCGGGGGAGCTCCTACAATGAGCAGTTCTTC
TRBV7-2,.,.,TRBJ2-7,CASSLVGSYYEQYF,TGTGCCAGCAGCTTAGTCGGGAGCTACTACGAGCAGTACTTC
TRBV11-2,.,.,TRBJ1-2,CASSLGQGGIYGYTF,TGTGCCAGCAGCCTCGGGCAGGGAGGGATCTATGGCTACACCTTC
TRBV7-8,.,.,TRBJ1-3,CASSESNTIYF,TGTGCCAGCAGCGAGTCTAACACCATATATTTT
TRBV30,TRBD1,few,TRBJ1-6,CAWTTGGMVMGSPLHF,TGTGCCTGGACGACAGGGGGCATGGTGATGGGTTCACCCCTCCACTTT
TRBV6-5,TRBD1,.,TRBJ2-1,CASSADRGNNEQFF,TGTGCCAGCAGTGCGGACAGGGGAAACAATGAGCAGTTCTTC
TRBV6-4,.,few,TRBJ2-2,CASSHSHGELFF,TGTGCCAGCAGTCACTCCCACGGGGAGCTGTTTTTT
TRBV7-3,.,.,TRBJ2-7,CASRPDRLVSSYEQYF,TGTGCCAGCAGACCGGACAGATTGGTCAGCTCCTACGAGCAGTACTTC
TRBV5-6,.,.,TRBJ2-7,CASSLATLSYEQYF,TGTGCCAGCAGCTTGGCGACACTCTCCTACGAGCAGTACTTC
TRBV27,TRBD1,.,TRBJ2-7,CASSRQGAGTRGVEQYF,TGTGCCAGCAGCCGACAGGGGGCAGGGACGCGGGGGGTCGAGCAGTACTTC
TRBV7-9,TRBD1,.,TRBJ1-5,CASSRDRAGSNQPQHF,TGTGCCAGCAGCCGGGACAGGGCCGGCAGCAATCAGCCCCAGCATTTT
TRBV2,.,.,TRBJ1-1,CASGWAENTEAFF,TGTGCCAGCGGTTGGGCCGAGAACACTGAAGCTTTCTTT
TRBV7-9,TRBD1,.,TRBJ2-4,CASSKDRDTLRDF,TGTGCCAGCAGCAAAGACAGGGACACACTTCGGGACTTC
TRBV7-6,.,.,TRBJ1-1,CASSTRSGGNTEAFF,TGTGCCAGCAGCACCCGCAGCGGGGGGAACACTGAAGCTTTCTTT
TRBV14,TRBD1,.,TRBJ1-2,CASSQDLGQGEGYTF,TGTGCCAGCAGCCAAGATTTGGGACAGGGGGAAGGCTACACCTTC
TRBV5-6,TRBD1,.,TRBJ2-7,CASSFPGQDYEQYF,TGTGCCAGCAGCTTCCCTGGACAGGACTACGAGCAGTACTTC
TRBV5-1,.,.,TRBJ2-7,CASSQLGGSEQYF,TGCGCCAGCAGCCAGTTAGGAGGATCCGAGCAGTACTTC
TRBV6-5,.,.,TRBJ1-3,CASSYRGTGNTIYF,TGTGCCAGCAGTTACAGGGGGACAGGAAACACCATATATTTT
TRBV2,.,.,TRBJ2-3,CATALTDTQYF,TGTGCCACCGCGTTGACAGATACGCAGTATTTT
TRBV19,.,.,TRBJ1-4,CASSNVQGSTTNEKLFF,TGTGCCAGTAGTAACGTCCAGGGGAGTACAACTAATGAAAAACTGTTTTTT
TRBV6-1,TRBD2,.,TRBJ2-2,CASSTPAGGGGELFF,TGTGCCAGCAGCACTCCAGCGGGAGGGGGCGGGGAGCTGTTTTTT
TRBV7-2,.,.,TRBJ2-4,CASSPSFKNIQYF,TGTGCCAGCAGCCCTTCCTTCAAAAACATTCAGTACTTC
TRBV5-1,.,.,TRBJ2-5,CASTGPRVRETQYF,TGCGCCAGCACCGGTCCCAGGGTCCGGGAGACCCAGTACTTC